In this sample, the clone carrying this T cell receptor beta chain turned up a few times. V lost 6 bases to trimming and J lost 5 bases, with 17 bases between them. In germline, CDR1 is MNHNS, CDR2 SASEGT. CDR3 length equals 14 residues. The data derive from a study of T cells in Graves' hyperthyroidism and ophthalmopathy. The CDR3 regions of TCR beta were amplified from RNA transcripts. Carried out on the TCR CDR3, a first-round RT-PCR used the HTBI primer set. TCRdb re-analysed the multiplex PCR reads in MiXCR, keeping a single row per CDR3 protein. The table lists about 400,000 distinct CDR3 sequences, under 15% of them singletons.

This chain uses TRBV6-1 with TRBJ2-7; D not resolved. Sequencing used blood. The TCR originated in a woman aged 30 to 39 with Graves' hyperthyroidism. The CDR3: CASRALRSSDEQYF. The CDR3 bases are TGTGCCAGCAGAGCCCTTCGGAGTTCCGACGAGCAGTACTTC.